These T cell receptor beta chains were read from a single sample in a study of cytomegalovirus exposure and HLA in healthy donors. This table comes from immunoSEQ multiplex PCR, and its TCRdb copy is limited to in-frame clones, with some not included. The table includes roughly 200,000 clones, about 80% detected once. The material sequenced was PBMCs. The receptors were sampled from a woman aged 55-69 years in good health and CMV-seropositive. CDR3s include the opening cysteine and the closing phenylalanine or tryptophan. A D gene is named only where the DNA matches it firmly. Clone size is given for some rows only: seen once, a few or many times, or a class if the clone is expanded.

size: once; J: TRBJ1-4; D: -; V: TRBV2; CDR3: CASSEQLGGGSLFF; DNA: TGTGCCAGCAGTGAACAACTGGGGGGGGGCAGTCTGTTTTTT
size: -; J: TRBJ1-3; D: TRBD1; V: TRBV2; CDR3: CASRADRAGNTIYF; DNA: TGTGCCAGCAGAGCCGACAGGGCTGGAAACACCATATATTTT
size: few; J: TRBJ1-2; D: -; V: TRBV23-1; CDR3: CASTSAGGRPGGYTF; DNA: TGCGCCAGCACCTCCGCCGGGGGGCGCCCCGGTGGCTACACCTTC
size: -; J: TRBJ2-1; D: TRBD2; V: TRBV7-2; CDR3: CASSLHGAGGKNEQFF; DNA: TGTGCCAGCAGCCTACACGGGGCGGGGGGGAAGAATGAGCAGTTCTTC
size: -; J: TRBJ2-5; D: TRBD2; V: TRBV4-3; CDR3: CASSQDWKVAGVQETQYF; DNA: TGCGCCAGCAGCCAAGATTGGAAGGTAGCGGGGGTACAAGAGACCCAGTACTTC
size: -; J: TRBJ2-7; D: TRBD1; V: TRBV6-6; CDR3: CASSRAGTGHYEQYF; DNA: TGTGCCAGCAGTAGAGCCGGGACAGGGCACTACGAGCAGTACTTC
size: -; J: TRBJ1-1; D: TRBD1; V: TRBV11-2; CDR3: CASSLGDRGTEAFF; DNA: TGTGCCAGCAGCTTAGGGGACAGGGGGACTGAAGCTTTCTTT
size: -; J: TRBJ1-2; D: -; V: TRBV6-6; CDR3: CASSYGERNYGYTF; DNA: TGTGCCAGCAGTTACGGTGAACGGAACTATGGCTACACCTTC
size: -; J: TRBJ2-1; D: -; V: TRBV7-3; CDR3: CASNLQGGNEQFF; DNA: TGTGCCAGCAACCTACAGGGAGGGAATGAGCAGTTCTTC
size: -; J: TRBJ1-5; D: -; V: TRBV18; CDR3: CASSPGGDQPQHF; DNA: TGTGCCAGCTCACCCGGGGGGGATCAGCCCCAGCATTTT
size: -; J: TRBJ1-5; D: -; V: TRBV27; CDR3: CASRSLGGSNQPQHF; DNA: TGTGCCAGCAGATCCTTGGGAGGGAGCAATCAGCCCCAGCATTTT
size: -; J: TRBJ1-1; D: TRBD1; V: TRBV5-1; CDR3: CASSMTGGVTEAFF; DNA: TGCGCCAGCAGCATGACAGGGGGAGTCACTGAAGCTTTCTTT
size: -; J: TRBJ2-1; D: TRBD1; V: TRBV15; CDR3: CATSRKRQGNEQFF; DNA: TGTGCCACCAGCCGTAAGCGACAGGGAAATGAGCAGTTCTTC
size: -; J: TRBJ2-5; D: TRBD2; V: TRBV7-2; CDR3: CASSLEASGGQETQYF; DNA: TGTGCCAGCAGCTTAGAGGCTAGCGGGGGACAAGAGACCCAGTACTTC
size: -; J: TRBJ1-1; D: TRBD1; V: TRBV2; CDR3: CATTGDRMNTEAFF; DNA: TGTGCCACCACAGGGGATCGGATGAACACTGAAGCTTTCTTT
size: -; J: TRBJ1-2; D: TRBD1; V: TRBV5-1; CDR3: CASAFQGGGDGYTF; DNA: TGCGCCAGCGCGTTTCAGGGGGGCGGGGATGGCTACACCTTC
size: -; J: TRBJ2-5; D: TRBD2; V: TRBV7-2; CDR3: CASSSSGGAQYF; DNA: TGTGCCAGCAGCTCAAGCGGGGGGGCCCAGTACTTC
size: -; J: TRBJ1-5; D: -; V: TRBV7-2; CDR3: CASSLRRNQPQHF; DNA: TGTGCCAGCAGCTTAAGGAGGAATCAGCCCCAGCATTTT
size: -; J: TRBJ2-5; D: TRBD2; V: TRBV5-5; CDR3: CASSLVPSGGLMSFQETQYF; DNA: TGTGCCAGCAGCTTGGTTCCCAGCGGGGGCCTAATGAGTTTCCAAGAGACCCAGTACTTC
size: -; J: TRBJ1-2; D: -; V: TRBV18; CDR3: CASSPREGPYGYTF; DNA: TGTGCCAGCTCACCAAGAGAGGGTCCCTATGGCTACACCTTC
size: -; J: TRBJ2-3; D: TRBD2; V: TRBV5-1; CDR3: CASSISGSAADTQYF; DNA: TGCGCCAGCAGCATCAGCGGGAGTGCGGCAGATACGCAGTATTTT
size: -; J: TRBJ1-5; D: -; V: TRBV6-6; CDR3: CASSYRPGDSNQPQHF; DNA: TGTGCCAGCAGTTACCGTCCCGGAGATAGCAATCAGCCCCAGCATTTT
size: -; J: TRBJ1-1; D: TRBD1; V: TRBV29-1; CDR3: CSVVGTGGFNTEAFF; DNA: TGCAGCGTTGTAGGGACAGGGGGCTTCAACACTGAAGCTTTCTTT
size: -; J: TRBJ1-2; D: -; V: TRBV5-1; CDR3: CASSLDSGRDYGYTF; DNA: TGCGCCAGCAGCTTGGATTCAGGGAGGGACTATGGCTACACCTTC
size: -; J: TRBJ2-7; D: -; V: TRBV7-8; CDR3: CASSLVESYEQYF; DNA: TGTGCCAGCAGCTTAGTCGAGTCCTACGAGCAGTACTTC
size: -; J: TRBJ1-1; D: -; V: TRBV10-3; CDR3: CAIRGGTGLNTEAFF; DNA: TGTGCCATCAGGGGGGGGACGGGGTTGAACACTGAAGCTTTCTTT
size: -; J: TRBJ2-7; D: TRBD1; V: TRBV6-1; CDR3: CASSPTGGFYEQYF; DNA: TGTGCCAGCAGTCCGACAGGGGGCTTCTACGAGCAGTACTTC
size: -; J: TRBJ1-2; D: TRBD1; V: TRBV7-9; CDR3: CASSDWAGTGGGYGYTF; DNA: TGTGCCAGCAGCGATTGGGCCGGGACAGGGGGAGGCTATGGCTACACCTTC
size: once; J: TRBJ2-1; D: TRBD2; V: TRBV2; CDR3: CASSEGVGGLAGVSYNEQFF; DNA: TGTGCCAGCAGTGAAGGCGTAGGGGGGCTAGCGGGAGTTTCCTACAATGAGCAGTTCTTC
size: -; J: TRBJ2-2; D: -; V: TRBV11-3; CDR3: CASSLRGWNTGELFF; DNA: TGTGCCAGCAGCTTAAGGGGTTGGAACACCGGGGAGCTGTTTTTT
size: -; J: TRBJ1-4; D: -; V: TRBV5-8; CDR3: CASPSVRTNEKLFF; DNA: TGTGCCAGCCCATCGGTCCGAACTAATGAAAAACTGTTTTTT
size: -; J: TRBJ1-4; D: -; V: TRBV7-9; CDR3: CASSRTVNEKLFF; DNA: TGTGCCAGCAGCCGGACAGTCAATGAAAAACTGTTTTTT
size: -; J: TRBJ2-2; D: -; V: TRBV4-1; CDR3: CASSLPELGELNTGELFF; DNA: TGCGCCAGCAGCCTACCGGAATTGGGAGAGCTGAACACCGGGGAGCTGTTTTTT
size: -; J: TRBJ1-1; D: -; V: TRBV5-1; CDR3: CASNQGMSTEAFF; DNA: TGCGCCAGCAATCAGGGGATGAGCACTGAAGCTTTCTTT
size: -; J: TRBJ2-2; D: TRBD1; V: TRBV7-3; CDR3: CASSQRQGNTGELFF; DNA: TGTGCCAGCAGCCAAAGACAGGGTAACACCGGGGAGCTGTTTTTT
size: few; J: TRBJ2-3; D: -; V: TRBV6-5; CDR3: CASSPRLSTDTQYF; DNA: TGTGCCAGCAGTCCCCGTCTTAGCACAGATACGCAGTATTTT
size: -; J: TRBJ1-2; D: -; V: TRBV5-1; CDR3: CASSLIGPNGYTF; DNA: TGCGCCAGCAGCTTAATTGGGCCTAATGGCTACACCTTC
size: -; J: TRBJ2-5; D: -; V: TRBV5-4; CDR3: CASSLAGAGTQETQYF; DNA: TGTGCCAGCAGCTTGGCCGGCGCGGGGACCCAAGAGACCCAGTACTTC
size: -; J: TRBJ2-3; D: TRBD2; V: TRBV19; CDR3: CASSRAGGAPDTQYF; DNA: TGTGCCAGTAGTAGAGCGGGGGGGGCCCCAGATACGCAGTATTTT
size: -; J: TRBJ2-7; D: TRBD2; V: TRBV12-5; CDR3: CASGLGSGISYEQYF; DNA: TGTGCTAGTGGTTTGGGTAGCGGGATCTCCTACGAGCAGTACTTC
size: few; J: TRBJ1-6; D: -; V: TRBV28; CDR3: CATFTGQRINSPLHF; DNA: TGTGCCACCTTTACAGGACAGAGGATTAATTCACCCCTCCACTTT
size: -; J: TRBJ2-7; D: -; V: TRBV10-2; CDR3: CAKTTGIPYEQYF; DNA: TGCGCCAAAACCACGGGAATTCCCTACGAGCAGTACTTC
size: -; J: TRBJ1-2; D: -; V: TRBV7-2; CDR3: CASSINQRGNGYTF; DNA: TGTGCCAGCAGCATAAACCAGCGGGGGAATGGCTACACCTTC
size: -; J: TRBJ2-1; D: TRBD2; V: TRBV25-1; CDR3: CASSEYAQREWEEQFF; DNA: TGTGCCAGCAGTGAATATGCCCAGCGGGAGTGGGAGGAGCAGTTCTTC
size: -; J: TRBJ1-6; D: -; V: TRBV6-6; CDR3: CASSFFGQGDNSPLHF; DNA: -
size: -; J: TRBJ1-5; D: -; V: TRBV5-1; CDR3: CASSLGGQSNQPQHF; DNA: TGCGCCAGCAGCTTGGGTGGACAGTCCAATCAGCCCCAGCATTTT
size: -; J: TRBJ2-1; D: -; V: TRBV7-9; CDR3: CSSSLIREQFF; DNA: TGTTCCAGCAGCTTAATCCGTGAGCAGTTCTTC
size: once; J: TRBJ2-7; D: -; V: TRBV9; CDR3: CASSVVSLVGEQYF; DNA: TGTGCCAGCAGCGTAGTTTCACTAGTGGGCGAGCAGTACTTC
size: -; J: TRBJ1-2; D: -; V: TRBV6-4; CDR3: CASSDSGVGYTF; DNA: TGTGCCAGCAGTGACTCAGGGGTAGGCTACACCTTC
size: -; J: TRBJ2-1; D: -; V: TRBV7-3; CDR3: CASSPRGGGNEQFF; DNA: TGTGCCAGCAGCCCGAGGGGGGGTGGAAATGAGCAGTTCTTC
size: -; J: TRBJ2-1; D: -; V: TRBV29-1; CDR3: CSVDTGSFSLGEQFF; DNA: TGCAGCGTTGATACGGGATCTTTCTCACTCGGTGAGCAGTTCTTC
size: -; J: TRBJ2-3; D: -; V: TRBV30; CDR3: CAWSVRAGTDTQYF; DNA: TGTGCCTGGAGTGTACGCGCGGGAACAGATACGCAGTATTTT
size: -; J: TRBJ2-5; D: -; V: TRBV6-5; CDR3: CASSYSGGRTQETQYF; DNA: TGTGCCAGCAGTTATTCGGGGGGCCGAACCCAAGAGACCCAGTACTTC
size: -; J: TRBJ2-7; D: TRBD2; V: TRBV19; CDR3: CASSTSTSGRADEQYF; DNA: TGTGCCAGTAGTACTTCGACTAGCGGGAGGGCGGATGAGCAGTACTTC
size: -; J: TRBJ1-3; D: -; V: TRBV6-1; CDR3: CASAKGDSGNTIYF; DNA: TGTGCCAGTGCCAAGGGGGATTCGGGAAACACCATATATTTT
size: -; J: TRBJ1-6; D: -; V: TRBV5-1; CDR3: CASSLARDSPLHF; DNA: TGCGCCAGCAGCTTGGCCAGGGATTCACCCCTCCACTTT
size: -; J: TRBJ2-3; D: -; V: TRBV6-1; CDR3: CASSSGQRAMDTQYF; DNA: TGTGCCAGCAGTAGCGGTCAGAGGGCCATGGATACGCAGTATTTT
size: -; J: TRBJ1-1; D: -; V: TRBV7-2; CDR3: CASSALAGVLTEAFF; DNA: TGTGCCAGCAGTGCGTTGGCAGGGGTTTTGACTGAAGCTTTCTTT
size: -; J: TRBJ2-5; D: -; V: TRBV10-2; CDR3: CASGQGQETQYF; DNA: TGCGCCAGCGGTCAGGGTCAAGAGACCCAGTACTTC